The T cell receptor beta chain described here comes from a study of T cells in Graves' hyperthyroidism and ophthalmopathy. At the level of the study: The initial diagnosis was the point when peripheral blood was collected, ahead of any treatment. Whole-study findings and limits: The majority of expanded thyroid clonotypes above 0.001 also appeared in blood.

Comment on this clonotype: Its antigen is not identified.

CDR1 DFQATT and CDR2 SNEGSKA come from the germline V gene (reference sequence). The CDR3 is made up of 16 amino acids. The V gene end was trimmed by 5 bases and the J gene end by 5 bases; junction bases not matched to a gene: 10. RNA transcripts gave rise to amplified TCR beta CDR3 regions. The TCR CDR3 first-round RT-PCR relied on the HTBI primer set. MiXCR was run by TCRdb on the multiplex PCR reads, yielding one entry per CDR3 protein. This table holds about half a million distinct CDR3 sequences, 20% found once. The TCR originated in a middle-aged man with Graves' ophthalmopathy. The rearrangement joins TRBV20-1 to TRBJ2-2, with 11 nucleotides matching TRBD2. The sequencing input was blood. The CDR3 coding sequence is TGCAGTGCTCGGGGACTAGCGGCGAGCGGGACCGGGGAGCTGTTTTTT. Its protein is CSARGLAASGTGELFF.